A single sample gave rise to the 4 T cell receptor beta chains below, sequenced in a study of T cell repertoires in cytomegalovirus infection. These TCRs' antigens remain unknown. TCRdb redid the calling of the reads with MiXCR, one entry per CDR3 protein. The sample has about 900,000 distinct CDR3 sequences; around 30% are singletons. Sequences were derived from cultured CD8+ T cells from PBMCs, sampled from culture after CMV antigen stimulation. The receptors come from a human donor in good health (CMV status not recorded). Some clones in this sample may be carry-over from other donors' samples.

This clonotype turned up a few times. The J gene is TRBJ2-7, the V gene TRBV4-2; maybe TRBD1 (5 bases). The CDR3 length is 14 residues. The germline CDR1 and CDR2 sequences are LGHNA and YNFKEQ. V was clipped by 0 bases and J by 3 bases, with 9 bases between them. The CDR3: CASSQDADSYEQYF. Here the CDR3 DNA reads TGTGCCAGCAGCCAAGATGCAGACAGCTACGAGCAGTACTTC.

V is TRBV7-4 and J is TRBJ1-6, with D possibly being TRBD1 (6 bases). V was clipped by 6 bases and J by 16 bases, with 16 bases between them. This CDR3 has 12 residues. CDR1 is SGHVT, CDR2 SQSDAQ, per germline. The CDR3 region has the DNA TGTGCCAGCAGTCCTGGACAGTTACTACTCCACTTT. Translating gives CASSPGQLLLHF. Complete variable domain (other parts from reference TRBV7-4 and TRBJ1-6): GAGVSQSPRYKVAKRGRDVALRCDSISGHVTLYWYRQTLGQGSEVLTYSQSDAQRDKSGRPSGRFSAERPERSVSTLKIQRTEQGDSAVYLCASSPGQLLLHFGNGTRLTVT.

This clonotype was seen more than once but under ten times. V is TRBV27 and J is TRBJ1-2, with unresolved D. V lost 5 bases to trimming and J lost 4 bases, with 17 bases between them. Germline CDR1 MNHEY, CDR2 SMNVEV (reference sequence). The CDR3 covers 15 residues. The CDR3 region has the DNA TGTGCCAGCAGTCCCGGAGGGCTTCTACTCTATGGCTACACCTTC. It specifies CASSPGGLLLYGYTF.

The rearrangement links TRBV28 to TRBJ1-1; no clear D gene. Per germline, CDR1 MDHEN and CDR2 SYDVKM. The CDR3 runs to 15 residues. V was pared by 8 bases and J by 3 bases, with 19 bases between. CDR3 region: CASQPRVVFDTEAFF. For the CDR3, the DNA is TGTGCCAGCCAGCCCCGGGTAGTTTTCGACACTGAAGCTTTCTTT.